This TCR beta chain was sequenced in a study of T-cell memory formation after mild COVID-19. The study's findings and limits: Later expanders leaned toward CD4+, whereas clones contracting from day 15 to 85 were balanced CD4/CD8.

CDR3 length: 12 residues. Germline V gives CDR1 DFQATT, CDR2 SNEGSKA (reference sequence). After removal of 2 bases from V and 8 bases from J, the junction contained 0 bases not matched to a gene. One entry per CDR3 protein, called by TCRdb with MiXCR from the 5' RACE reads. The sample records around 320,000 distinct CDR3 sequences, roughly 13% being singletons. The table lists this clonotype with a few counts. Its specificity is unknown. Source material: PBMCs or a T cell subset sorted from them (not recorded which). This sequence originates from a man between 18 and 35 years old who had mild COVID-19 (a few samples of this study predate the infection). Cell type and time point are not known. The genes are TRBV20-1 and TRBJ1-6, with 7 bases that match TRBD1. CDR3 in amino acids: CSARQGDSPLHF. The DNA for the CDR3 is TGCAGTGCTAGACAGGGGGATTCACCCCTCCACTTT.